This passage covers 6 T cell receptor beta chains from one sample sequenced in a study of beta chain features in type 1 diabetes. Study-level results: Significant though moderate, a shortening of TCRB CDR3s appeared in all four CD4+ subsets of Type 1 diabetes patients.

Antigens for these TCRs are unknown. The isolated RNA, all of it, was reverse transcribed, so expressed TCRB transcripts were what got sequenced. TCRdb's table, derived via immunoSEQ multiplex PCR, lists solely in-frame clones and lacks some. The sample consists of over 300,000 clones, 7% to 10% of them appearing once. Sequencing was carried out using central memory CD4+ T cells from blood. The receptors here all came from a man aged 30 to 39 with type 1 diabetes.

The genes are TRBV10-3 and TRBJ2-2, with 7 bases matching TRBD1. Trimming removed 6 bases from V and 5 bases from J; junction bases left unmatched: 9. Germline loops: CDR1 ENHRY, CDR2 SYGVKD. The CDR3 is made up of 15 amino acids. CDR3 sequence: CAISTTGVTTGELFF. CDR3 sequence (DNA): TGTGCCATCAGCACCACAGGGGTGACAACCGGGGAGCTGTTTTTT.

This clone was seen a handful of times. CDR3 protein: CASSLGRSSYNEQFF. The CDR3 DNA is TGTGCCAGCAGCTTAGGTCGGAGCTCCTACAATGAGCAGTTCTTC. The rearrangement joins TRBV11-2 to TRBJ2-1; no clear D gene. The germline V gene has CDR1 SGHAT and CDR2 FQNNGV. The ends were cut back, 1 base at V and 0 bases at J, with 7 bases in the middle. The CDR3 covers 15 residues.

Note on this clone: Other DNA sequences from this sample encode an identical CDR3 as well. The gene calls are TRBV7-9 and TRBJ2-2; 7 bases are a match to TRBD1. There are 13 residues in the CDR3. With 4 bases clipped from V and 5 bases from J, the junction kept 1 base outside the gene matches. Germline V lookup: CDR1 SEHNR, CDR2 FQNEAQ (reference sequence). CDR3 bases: TGTGCCAGCAGCTCGACAGGGACCGGGGAGCTGTTTTTT. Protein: CASSSTGTGELFF. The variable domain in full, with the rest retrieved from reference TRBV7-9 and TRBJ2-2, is DTGVSQNPRHKITKRGQNVTFRCDPISEHNRLYWYRQTLGQGPEFLTYFQNEAQLEKSRLLSDRFSAERPKGSFSTLEIQRTEQGDSAMYLCASSSTGTGELFFGEGSRLTVL.

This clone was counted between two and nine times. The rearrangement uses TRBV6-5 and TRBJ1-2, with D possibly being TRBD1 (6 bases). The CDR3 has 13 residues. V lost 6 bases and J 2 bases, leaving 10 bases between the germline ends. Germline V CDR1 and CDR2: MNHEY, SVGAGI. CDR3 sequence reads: CASRKDRNYGYTF. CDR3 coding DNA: TGTGCCAGCAGGAAGGACAGAAACTATGGCTACACCTTC.

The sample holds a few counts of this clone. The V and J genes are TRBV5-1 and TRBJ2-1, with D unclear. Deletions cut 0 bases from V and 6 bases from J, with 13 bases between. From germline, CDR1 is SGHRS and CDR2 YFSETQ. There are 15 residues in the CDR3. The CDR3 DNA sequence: TGCGCCAGCAGCTTGGCGGCAGCACTTACCAATGAGCAGTTCTTC. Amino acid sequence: CASSLAAALTNEQFF.

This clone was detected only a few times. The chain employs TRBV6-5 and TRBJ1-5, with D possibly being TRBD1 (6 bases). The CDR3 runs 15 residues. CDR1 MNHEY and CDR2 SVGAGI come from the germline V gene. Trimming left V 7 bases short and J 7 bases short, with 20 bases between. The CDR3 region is CASTQARGGRQPQHF. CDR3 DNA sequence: TGTGCCAGCACCCAAGCCAGGGGAGGACGACAGCCCCAGCATTTT.